This record concerns one T cell receptor beta chain sequence. Antigen: not known. The sample belongs to a study of T cell responses to AZD1222 COVID-19 vaccine. Across the study: Second-dose recipients at about 4 or about 12 weeks were treated as one pooled group. Whole-study findings and limits: The sample set comprised mostly white British donors with more females, and clonal diversity was possibly underestimated. The study identified only 6 or 7 AZD1222 recipients as seropositive at baseline. Unmutated variant regions reportedly attract nearly half of all spike-specific TCRs.

Germline V lookup: CDR1 MNHEY, CDR2 SMNVEV (reference sequence). V gave up 2 bases and J gave up 4 bases, with 8 bases separating them. The CDR3 is made up of 13 amino acids. Sequenced by immunoSEQ multiplex PCR; TCRdb stores in-frame clones only, minus some. Counted here are 130,000 or so clones, 86% occurring once; the ten biggest clones make up less than 15%. Sequences were derived from peripheral blood, sampled on day 0 of AZD1222 vaccination. The rearrangement joins TRBV27 to TRBJ2-5, with D uncertain. This receptor was obtained from an adult in good health. The DNA of the CDR3 is TGTGCCAGCAGTTTACTGGGCGGAGAGACCCAGTACTTC. Its translation: CASSLLGGETQYF.